These T cell receptor beta chains were read from a single sample in a study of T cell repertoires in aging, cancer and after chemotherapy. TCRdb re-analysed the multiplex PCR reads in MiXCR, keeping a single row per CDR3 protein. The table has about 2,500 distinct CDR3 sequences, less than 25% seen once. The material sequenced was blood. These receptors originate from a human donor with a solid tumor. Both conserved end residues are part of each CDR3. A D gene is named only where the DNA matches it firmly. Where a row states a size, it is once, few, many or the class of an expanded clone; other rows omit it.

size: medium-sized; V: TRBV6-5; D: TRBD1; J: TRBJ1-6; CDR3: CASSFVTGSSYNSPLHF; DNA: TGTGCCAGCAGTTTTGTGACAGGGAGCTCCTATAATTCACCCCTCCACTTT
size: few; V: TRBV28; D: NA; J: TRBJ2-1; CDR3: CASSLSRGLGSYNEQFF; DNA: TGTGCCAGCAGTTTAAGTAGGGGACTGGGCTCCTACAATGAGCAGTTCTTC
size: large; V: TRBV18; D: NA; J: TRBJ1-6; CDR3: CASSPGSPLHF; DNA: TGTGCCAGCTCACCAGGATCACCCCTCCACTTT
size: large; V: TRBV29-1; D: NA; J: TRBJ2-2; CDR3: CSAERGQAGELFF; DNA: TGCAGCGCTGAACGGGGGCAGGCCGGGGAGCTGTTTTTT
size: large; V: TRBV18; D: TRBD1; J: TRBJ2-1; CDR3: CASSRDRGLEQFF; DNA: TGTGCCAGCTCACGCGACAGGGGGCTTGAGCAGTTCTTC
size: NA; V: TRBV28; D: NA; J: TRBJ1-3; CDR3: CASSGGGTTSGNTIYF; DNA: TGTGCCAGCAGCGGGGGAGGGACCACCTCTGGAAACACCATATATTTT
size: NA; V: TRBV4-2; D: NA; J: TRBJ2-5; CDR3: CASSQAATSIETQYF; DNA: TGTGCCAGCAGCCAAGCCGCGACTAGTATAGAGACCCAGTACTTC
size: NA; V: TRBV6-5; D: NA; J: TRBJ2-3; CDR3: CASRKGVSTDTQYF; DNA: TGTGCCAGCAGGAAGGGCGTTAGCACAGATACGCAGTATTTT
size: NA; V: TRBV6-2/TRBV6-3; D: NA; J: TRBJ2-1; CDR3: CASSTYSGTPYNEQFF; DNA: TGTGCCAGCAGTACCTACTCCGGGACACCGTACAATGAGCAGTTCTTC
size: NA; V: TRBV7-6; D: NA; J: TRBJ2-4; CDR3: CASSPPLRGNIQYF; DNA: TGTGCCAGCAGTCCTCCCCTCCGGGGGAACATTCAGTACTTC
size: large; V: TRBV19; D: NA; J: TRBJ1-2; CDR3: CASKGTRGVYGYTF; DNA: TGTGCCAGTAAGGGGACCCGTGGGGTCTATGGCTACACCTTC
size: medium-sized; V: TRBV19; D: NA; J: TRBJ1-1; CDR3: CASSRRGLTEAFF; DNA: TGTGCCAGTAGTAGAAGGGGGTTGACTGAAGCTTTCTTT
size: medium-sized; V: TRBV5-1; D: TRBD2; J: TRBJ2-5; CDR3: CASHVTSGSLQETQYF; DNA: TGCGCCAGCCACGTCACTAGCGGGAGCCTCCAAGAGACCCAGTACTTC
size: NA; V: TRBV28; D: TRBD2; J: TRBJ2-3; CDR3: CASSTRTSGVTDTQYF; DNA: TGTGCCAGCAGCACCAGGACTAGCGGGGTCACAGATACGCAGTATTTT
size: NA; V: TRBV25-1; D: TRBD2; J: TRBJ2-3; CDR3: CASSEYETSGDYTDTQYF; DNA: TGTGCCAGCAGTGAATACGAGACTAGCGGAGACTACACAGATACGCAGTATTTT
size: NA; V: TRBV20-1; D: TRBD2; J: TRBJ2-1; CDR3: CSAHTSGSPNEQFF; DNA: TGCAGTGCCCATACTAGCGGGAGTCCCAATGAGCAGTTCTTC
size: medium-sized; V: TRBV6-4; D: TRBD1; J: TRBJ1-2; CDR3: CASRPGTDDGYTF; DNA: TGTGCCAGCAGACCCGGGACAGACGATGGCTACACCTTC
size: NA; V: TRBV28; D: TRBD2; J: TRBJ2-3; CDR3: CASSSGTSGVNTDTQYF; DNA: TGTGCCAGCAGTTCCGGGACTAGCGGGGTGAACACAGATACGCAGTATTTT
size: medium-sized; V: TRBV27; D: NA; J: TRBJ2-5; CDR3: CASSPPLTRMGQETQYF; DNA: TGTGCCAGCAGTCCCCCCCTAACTAGGATGGGACAAGAGACCCAGTACTTC